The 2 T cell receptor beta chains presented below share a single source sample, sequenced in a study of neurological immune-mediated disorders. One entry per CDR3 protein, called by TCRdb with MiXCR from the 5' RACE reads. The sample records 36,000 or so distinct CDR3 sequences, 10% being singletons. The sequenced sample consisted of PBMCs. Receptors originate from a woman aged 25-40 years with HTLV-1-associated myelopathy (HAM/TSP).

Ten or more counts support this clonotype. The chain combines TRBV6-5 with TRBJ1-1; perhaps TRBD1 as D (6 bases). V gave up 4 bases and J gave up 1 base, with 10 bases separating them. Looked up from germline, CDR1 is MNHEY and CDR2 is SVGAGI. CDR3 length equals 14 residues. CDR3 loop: CASSSRQENTEAFF. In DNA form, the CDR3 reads TGTGCCAGCAGTTCACGACAGGAGAACACTGAAGCTTTCTTT.

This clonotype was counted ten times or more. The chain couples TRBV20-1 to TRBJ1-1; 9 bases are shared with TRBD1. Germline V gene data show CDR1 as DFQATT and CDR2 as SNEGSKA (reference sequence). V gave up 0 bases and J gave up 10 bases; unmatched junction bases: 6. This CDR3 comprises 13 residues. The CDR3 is CSARDGTGQTAFF. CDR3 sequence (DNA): TGCAGTGCTAGAGATGGGACAGGGCAAACAGCTTTCTTT.